These T cell receptor beta chains were read from a single sample in a study of OX40 agonist ivuxolimab in advanced cancers. This table comes from immunoSEQ multiplex PCR, and its TCRdb copy is limited to in-frame clones, with some not included. This sample has more than 75,000 clones, with around 85% found just once. This specimen was CD4+ or CD8+ T cells sorted from blood, taken in a trial of the OX40 agonist ivuxolimab. The origin of the receptors is an adult with an advanced solid tumor such as melanoma, head and neck, liver or kidney cancer. The CDR3 runs from the conserved cysteine through the conserved F or W. The D gene is left open where the match is weak. Clone size appears in some rows only: once, few, many, or a class for an expanded clone.

>.|TRBV28|TRBJ2-2|TRBD1
CASSLGDRVTGELFF
TGTGCCAGCAGTTTAGGGGACAGGGTAACCGGGGAGCTGTTTTTT
>.|TRBV5-1|TRBJ2-7|TRBD1
CASSEVPGQGYEQYF
TGCGCCAGCAGCGAGGTCCCGGGACAGGGCTACGAGCAGTACTTC
>.|TRBV9|TRBJ2-5|.
CASSVTPAQETQYF
TGTGCCAGCAGCGTGACACCCGCACAAGAGACCCAGTACTTC
>.|TRBV29-1|TRBJ1-5|.
CSAGGGANQPQHF
TGCAGCGCAGGCGGGGGGGCCAATCAGCCCCAGCATTTT
>once|TRBV19|TRBJ1-2|.
CASSNPGANYGYTF
TGTGCCAGTAGTAACCCGGGGGCTAACTATGGCTACACCTTC
>few|TRBV6-5|TRBJ1-3|TRBD1
CASSYDRGSGNTIYF
TGTGCCAGCAGTTATGACAGGGGGAGTGGAAACACCATATATTTT
>.|TRBV7-8|TRBJ2-2|.
CASSGAWGELFF
TGTGCCAGCAGCGGGGCCTGGGGGGAGCTGTTTTTT
>.|TRBV29-1|TRBJ1-1|.
CSVVRDGENTEAFF
TGCAGCGTTGTCCGGGACGGCGAAAACACTGAAGCTTTCTTT
>.|TRBV29-1|TRBJ2-3|.
CSVDTDTQYF
TGCAGCGTTGATACAGATACGCAGTATTTT
>.|TRBV28|TRBJ2-2|.
CASSRVYGELFF
TGTGCCAGCAGCCGGGTGTACGGGGAGCTGTTTTTT
>.|TRBV6-1|TRBJ1-6|TRBD1
CASSESHRGRGSPLHF
TGTGCCAGCAGTGAATCCCACAGGGGACGGGGATCACCCCTCCACTTT
>.|TRBV7-2|TRBJ2-7|.
CASSLVSAYEQYF
TGTGCCAGCAGCTTAGTTTCTGCCTACGAGCAGTACTTC
>.|TRBV18|TRBJ1-6|TRBD1
CASSPYMGQDYNSPLHF
TGTGCCAGCTCACCCTACATGGGACAGGATTATAATTCACCCCTCCACTTT
>.|TRBV5-1|TRBJ1-3|.
CASSLFGSSGNTIYF
TGCGCCAGCAGCTTGTTCGGGAGCTCTGGAAACACCATATATTTT
>.|TRBV25-1|TRBJ1-2|.
CASSNNARGTYGYTF
TGTGCCAGCAGTAATAACGCCCGGGGAACTTATGGCTACACCTTC
>.|TRBV2|TRBJ2-1|TRBD1
CASSARTGGWNEQFF
TGTGCCAGCAGCGCCCGTACAGGGGGTTGGAATGAGCAGTTCTTC
>.|TRBV5-1|TRBJ1-1|.
CASSLQGMNTEAFF
TGCGCCAGCAGCTTACAGGGTATGAACACTGAAGCTTTCTTT
>.|TRBV21-1|TRBJ1-5|.
CASSPDRGSNQPQHF
TGTGCCAGCAGCCCCGACAGGGGGAGCAATCAGCCCCAGCATTTT
>.|TRBV21-1|TRBJ1-1|.
CASSKEASEAFF
TGTGCCAGCAGCAAAGAGGCCAGTGAAGCTTTCTTT
>once|TRBV9|TRBJ1-3|.
CASSVEGHLSGNTIYF
TGTGCCAGCAGCGTAGAGGGACACCTCTCTGGAAACACCATATATTTT
>.|TRBV6-1|TRBJ2-1|.
CASSETSRRSYNEQFF
TGTGCCAGCAGTGAAACTAGTCGGCGGTCCTACAATGAGCAGTTCTTC
>.|TRBV5-6|TRBJ1-1|TRBD1
CASQQGILNTEAFF
TGTGCCAGCCAACAGGGGATACTGAACACTGAAGCTTTCTTT
>once|TRBV7-6|TRBJ2-5|.
CASSLVPGFETQYF
TGTGCCAGCAGCTTAGTCCCGGGTTTTGAGACCCAGTACTTC
>.|TRBV5-1|TRBJ1-4|.
CASSLDREFSEKLFF
TGCGCCAGCAGCTTGGACAGGGAGTTTTCTGAAAAACTGTTTTTT
>.|TRBV10-3|TRBJ1-1|.
CAMSRGGGTEAFF
TGTGCCATGTCGAGGGGCGGTGGCACTGAAGCTTTCTTT
>few|TRBV30|TRBJ1-1|.
CARRFLNTEAFF
TGTGCCAGGAGGTTCTTAAACACTGAAGCTTTCTTT
>.|TRBV6-5|TRBJ2-7|.
CASSYSSGVYEQYF
TGTGCCAGCAGTTACTCGAGCGGCGTCTACGAGCAGTACTTC
>.|TRBV19|TRBJ1-5|.
CASSLWARVDQPQHF
TGTGCCAGTAGCCTCTGGGCCAGGGTGGATCAGCCCCAGCATTTT
>few|TRBV4-2|TRBJ2-2|.
CASRPDGGELFF
TGTGCCAGCAGACCGGACGGCGGGGAGCTGTTTTTT
>few|TRBV5-1|TRBJ1-5|.
CASSLSVDQPQHF
TGCGCCAGCAGCTTGTCCGTGGATCAGCCCCAGCATTTT
>.|TRBV5-1|TRBJ1-1|.
CASGRRVKDTEAFF
TGCGCCAGCGGCCGCAGGGTGAAGGACACTGAAGCTTTCTTT
>.|TRBV5-1|TRBJ2-7|TRBD2
CASSSKLAGAAYEQYF
TGCGCCAGCAGCTCGAAGCTAGCGGGAGCGGCCTACGAGCAGTACTTC
>.|TRBV5-1|TRBJ1-1|TRBD1
CASSLIGQGNTEAFF
TGCGCCAGCAGCCTCATAGGACAGGGAAACACTGAAGCTTTCTTT
>.|TRBV28|TRBJ1-5|.
CASSLSVAGQYQPQHF
TGTGCCAGCAGTTTAAGTGTTGCAGGGCAGTATCAGCCCCAGCATTTT
>once|TRBV7-9|TRBJ1-6|.
CASSLDGGPGSYNSPLHF
TGTGCCAGCAGCTTAGATGGGGGGCCAGGGTCCTATAATTCACCCCTCCACTTT
>.|TRBV6-4|TRBJ2-1|TRBD2
CASSPDSFLTSGRKNEQFF
TGTGCCAGCAGTCCAGACAGTTTTTTGACTAGCGGGAGGAAGAATGAGCAGTTCTTC
>.|TRBV4-1|TRBJ2-3|.
CASSQDGLEVTDTQYF
TGCGCCAGCAGCCAAGATGGGTTGGAGGTCACGGATACGCAGTATTTT
>.|TRBV6-1|TRBJ1-2|.
CASNDPNYGYTF
TGTGCCAGCAATGACCCTAACTATGGCTACACCTTC
>.|TRBV5-6|TRBJ2-1|.
CASSPRGLAQYNEQFF
TGTGCCAGCAGCCCAAGGGGGTTGGCCCAATACAATGAGCAGTTCTTC
>.|TRBV2|TRBJ1-5|.
CASNPIQADQPQHF
TGTGCCAGCAACCCGATCCAGGCAGATCAGCCCCAGCATTTT
>.|TRBV20-1|TRBJ2-5|.
CSASPGETQYF
TGCAGTGCTAGCCCTGGAGAGACCCAGTACTTC